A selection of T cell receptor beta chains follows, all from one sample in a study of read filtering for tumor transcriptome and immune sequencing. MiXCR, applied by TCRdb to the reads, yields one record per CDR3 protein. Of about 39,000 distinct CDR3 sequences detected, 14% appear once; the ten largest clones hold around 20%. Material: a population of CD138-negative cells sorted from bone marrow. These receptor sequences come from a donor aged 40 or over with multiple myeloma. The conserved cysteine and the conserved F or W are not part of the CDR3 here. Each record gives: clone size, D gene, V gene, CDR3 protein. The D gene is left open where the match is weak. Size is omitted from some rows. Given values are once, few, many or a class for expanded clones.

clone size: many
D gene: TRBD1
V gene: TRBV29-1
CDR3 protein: SVSGTGDQPQH

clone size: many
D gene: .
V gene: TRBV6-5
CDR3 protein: ASSYSGRTKGSPLH

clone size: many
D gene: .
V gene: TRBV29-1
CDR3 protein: SVVLTGHRNTEAF

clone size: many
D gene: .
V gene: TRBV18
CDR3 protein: ASSPPGYSSGNTIY

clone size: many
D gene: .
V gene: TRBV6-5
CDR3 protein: ASSYRGGTEAF

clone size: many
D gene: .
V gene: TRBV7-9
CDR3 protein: ASSLKQGADTEAF

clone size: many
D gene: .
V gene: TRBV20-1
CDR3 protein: SAIRLRGEETQY

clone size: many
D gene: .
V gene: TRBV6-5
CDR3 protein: ASSYRGALTGELF

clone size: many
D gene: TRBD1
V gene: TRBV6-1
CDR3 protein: AGQGTGVLGKLF

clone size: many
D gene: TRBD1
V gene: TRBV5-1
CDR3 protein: ASSPGGSSTNEKLF

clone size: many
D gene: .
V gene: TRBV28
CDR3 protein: ASRGGAPMGYSNQPQH

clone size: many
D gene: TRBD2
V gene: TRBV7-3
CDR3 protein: ASSPRLAGVANTGELF

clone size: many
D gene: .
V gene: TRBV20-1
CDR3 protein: STRRGAYNEQF

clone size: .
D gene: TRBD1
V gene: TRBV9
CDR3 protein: ASSEGIGGLQETQY

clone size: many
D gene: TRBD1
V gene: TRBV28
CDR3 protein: ASSIRGSRPQH

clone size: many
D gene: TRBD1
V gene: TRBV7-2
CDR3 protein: ASSPFGTGGVNQPQH

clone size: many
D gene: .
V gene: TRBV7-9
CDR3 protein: ASSHEQGTEAF

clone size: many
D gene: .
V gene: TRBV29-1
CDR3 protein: SVVNTEAF

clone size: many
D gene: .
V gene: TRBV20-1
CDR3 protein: SANTPDPGLNQPQH

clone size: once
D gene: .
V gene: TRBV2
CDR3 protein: ASRGSGANTEAF

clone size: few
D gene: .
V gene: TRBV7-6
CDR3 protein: ASSLEGRTQY

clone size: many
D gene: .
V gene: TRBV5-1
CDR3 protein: ASSVNGIQETQY

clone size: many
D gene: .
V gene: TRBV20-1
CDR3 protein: SATKQENQPQH

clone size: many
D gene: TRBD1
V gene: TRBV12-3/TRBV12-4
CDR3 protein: ASSIQGAYGYT

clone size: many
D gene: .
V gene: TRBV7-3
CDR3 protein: ASSPTGPNEKLF

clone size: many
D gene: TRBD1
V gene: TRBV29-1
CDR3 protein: SVAGTGDSTIY

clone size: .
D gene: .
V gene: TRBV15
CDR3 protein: ATSRVRQGNQPQH

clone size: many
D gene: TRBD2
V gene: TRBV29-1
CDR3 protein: SVRTSGSSYEQY

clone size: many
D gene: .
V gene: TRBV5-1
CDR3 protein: ASSDRGNTIY

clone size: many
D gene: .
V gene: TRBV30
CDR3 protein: AWSRQGDTQY

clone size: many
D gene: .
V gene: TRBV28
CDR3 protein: ASSSHQANTEAF

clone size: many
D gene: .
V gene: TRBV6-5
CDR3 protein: ASTKGGASEAF

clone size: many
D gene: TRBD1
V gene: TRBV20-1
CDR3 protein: SATRQGTEAF

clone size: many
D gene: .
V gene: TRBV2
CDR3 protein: ASSGVTGEETQY

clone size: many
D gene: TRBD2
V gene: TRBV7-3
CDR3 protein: ASSLIAGTSYNEQF

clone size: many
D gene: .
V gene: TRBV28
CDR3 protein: ASSPSWRSNTGELF

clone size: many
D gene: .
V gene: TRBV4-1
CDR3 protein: ASSQDRDYSNQPQH

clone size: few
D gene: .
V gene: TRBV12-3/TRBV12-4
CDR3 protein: ASSFDPANYGYT

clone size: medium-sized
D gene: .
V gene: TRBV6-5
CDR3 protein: ASSYGGPTDTQY

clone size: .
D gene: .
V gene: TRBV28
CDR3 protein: ASQSGGEGNQPQH

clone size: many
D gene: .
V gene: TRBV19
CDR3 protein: ASSPEGGMISNQPQH

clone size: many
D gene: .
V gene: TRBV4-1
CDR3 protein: ASSLFWGADTQY

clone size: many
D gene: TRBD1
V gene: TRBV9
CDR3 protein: ASSLWDRVEVVSGELF

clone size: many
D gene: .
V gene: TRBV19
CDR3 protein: ASTRARGGGNQPQH

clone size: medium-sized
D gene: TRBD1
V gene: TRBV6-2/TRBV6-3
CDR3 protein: ASSLPGQTYNEQF

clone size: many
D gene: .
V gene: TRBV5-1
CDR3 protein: ASSSPGNTGELF